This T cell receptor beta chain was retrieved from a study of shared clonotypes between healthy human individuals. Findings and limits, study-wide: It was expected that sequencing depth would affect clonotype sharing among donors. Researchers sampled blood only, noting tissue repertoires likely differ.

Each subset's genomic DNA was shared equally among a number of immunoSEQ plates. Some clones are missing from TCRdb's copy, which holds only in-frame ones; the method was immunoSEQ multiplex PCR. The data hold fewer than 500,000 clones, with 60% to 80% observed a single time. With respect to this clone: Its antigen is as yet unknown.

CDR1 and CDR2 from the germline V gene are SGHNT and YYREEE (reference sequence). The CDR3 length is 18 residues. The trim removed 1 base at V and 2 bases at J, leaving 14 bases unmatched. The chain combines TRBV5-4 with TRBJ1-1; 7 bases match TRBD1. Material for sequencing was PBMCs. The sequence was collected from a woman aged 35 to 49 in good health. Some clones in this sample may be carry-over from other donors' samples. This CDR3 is CASSLRRTGLAVNTEAFF. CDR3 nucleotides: TGTGCCAGCAGCTTGCGTCGGACAGGCCTCGCGGTTAACACTGAAGCTTTCTTT.